What follows describes a single T cell receptor (beta chain). Its specificity is not known. This table comes from immunoSEQ multiplex PCR, and its TCRdb copy is limited to in-frame clones, with some not included. The table lists tens of thousands of clones, 78% of them singletons. These data originate in a study of PD-1 blockade in classical Hodgkin lymphoma. For the study at large: Patients were infused with nivolumab 3 mg/kg every 2 weeks.

Study-level findings and limits: Lower baseline TCR diversity was reported for newly diagnosed patients than for healthy donors.

This CDR3 contains 15 residues. The germline V gene has CDR1 SGHTA and CDR2 FQGNSA. Trimming stripped 4 bases from V and 0 bases from J, with 9 bases between. Time point of the sample: cycle 4 day 1 (C4D1), after six to seven weeks of nivolumab. Every patient had relapsed following autologous stem cell transplantation, and cohorts differed in brentuximab vedotin exposure. The starting material was peripheral blood mononuclear cells (PBMCs), obtained before the fourth cycle of nivolumab. The gene calls are TRBV7-2 and TRBJ1-4; D might be TRBD1 (6 bases). The clonotype was recovered from a human donor with classical Hodgkin lymphoma. The CDR3 coding sequence is TGTGCCAGCAGCTCCCGACAGGCAACTAATGAAAAACTGTTTTTT. It translates to CASSSRQATNEKLFF.